Below are 22 T cell receptor beta chains sequenced from a single sample in a study of T cell changes during pregnancy in multiple sclerosis. Measured with immunoSEQ multiplex PCR; TCRdb has only the in-frame clones, and not every one. This table holds tens of thousands of clones, approximately 90% found once. The sample consisted of peripheral blood, taken in the first trimester of pregnancy. These receptors were obtained from a female donor with multiple sclerosis, enrolled in a pregnancy study.

This chain joins TRBV30 and TRBJ2-7; 9 positions match TRBD1. This CDR3 contains 13 residues. CDR1 and CDR2 (germline): GTSNPN, SVGIG (reference sequence). Trimming at V came to 7 bases and at J to 2 bases, leaving 6 bases not matched to a gene. CDR3 protein: CALGQGNTYEQYF. DNA for the CDR3: TGTGCCTTAGGACAGGGGAATACCTACGAGCAGTACTTC.

This clone has a handful of counts. V usage is TRBV25-1 and J usage is TRBJ1-1; 7 bases are a match to TRBD1. The CDR3 covers 12 residues. Germline lookup yields CDR1 MGHDK and CDR2 SYGVNS. V trimming: 5 bases; J trimming: 7 bases; junction bases outside the gene matches: 4. DNA for the CDR3: TGTGCCAGCAGTAAGACAGGGCATGAAGCTTTCTTT. It codes for CASSKTGHEAFF.

This rearrangement joins TRBV6-6 to TRBJ1-3; D not resolved. This CDR3 region has 12 residues. Trimming left V 6 bases short and J 4 bases short, with 7 bases between. Germline V CDR1 and CDR2: MNHNY, SVGAGI (reference sequence). The CDR3 region is CASSSLGNTIYF. As DNA, the CDR3 is TGTGCCAGCAGCTCCTTGGGAAACACCATATATTTT.

The CDR3 is CAIRPDRVDGYTF. For the CDR3, the DNA is TGTGCCATCAGACCCGACAGAGTTGATGGCTACACCTTC. The rearrangement joins TRBV10-3 to TRBJ1-2; D may be TRBD1 (5 bases). CDR1 and CDR2 from the germline V gene are ENHRY and SYGVKD. V gave up 6 bases and J gave up 6 bases, with 14 bases separating them. This CDR3 comprises 13 residues.

The J gene is TRBJ1-1, the V gene TRBV27, with 9 bases that match TRBD1. CDR3 length: 15 residues. J was trimmed by 3 bases and V by 3 bases; bases with no gene match: 5. Germline V gene data show CDR1 as MNHEY and CDR2 as SMNVEV (reference sequence). CDR3 in amino acids: CASSLSTGGYTEAFF. CDR3 sequence (DNA): TGTGCCAGCAGTTTGTCCACAGGGGGCTACACTGAAGCTTTCTTT.

This clone has only one observation. The V and J genes are TRBV28 and TRBJ1-3, with no clear D. The CDR3 runs 13 residues. Trimming removed 3 bases from V and 8 bases from J, with 11 bases in between. Germline-derived CDR1 and CDR2 are MDHEN and SYDVKM. This CDR3 is CASSFAGEDTIYF. As DNA, the CDR3 is TGTGCCAGCAGTTTCGCCGGAGAAGACACCATATATTTT.

V is TRBV14 and J is TRBJ2-7; 9 bases match TRBD2. This CDR3 is built from 15 residues. V shed 4 bases, J shed 2 bases, and the junction held 6 bases outside the gene matches. CDR1 is SGHDN and CDR2 is FVKESK in the germline V gene. The CDR3 coding sequence is TGTGCCAGCAGCCGAGTAGCGGGAGCCCCCTACGAGCAGTACTTC. Translating gives CASSRVAGAPYEQYF.

This clone turned up a few times. One end of the junction fails to match germline, which may point to a read error. V gene TRBV23-1 combines with J gene TRBJ1-1; possible D gene TRBD1, 6 bases. TRBV23-1 is an ORF, and what it does is uncertain. This CDR3 has 8 residues. The CDR3 region is CASTRTVF. The CDR3 coding sequence is TGCGCCAGCACCAGGACAGTGTTT.

The chain carries TRBV2 and TRBJ2-7; TRBD2 matches at 8 bases. This CDR3 is 12 amino acids long. Germline V gene lookup returns CDR1 SNHLY and CDR2 FYNNEI. Unmatched junction bases numbered 4, after V lost 7 bases and J lost 5 bases. The CDR3 is CASMWTSHEQYF. CDR3 nucleotides: TGTGCCAGCATGTGGACTAGCCACGAGCAGTACTTC.

This chain links TRBV27 with TRBJ2-7; tentative D call: TRBD1 (6 bases). The germline V and J ends were trimmed by 5 bases and 0 bases, with 8 bases remaining between them. This CDR3 spans 13 amino acids. CDR1 and CDR2 (germline): MNHEY, SMNVEV (reference sequence). In DNA form, the CDR3 reads TGTGCCAGCAGTCCGGACAGCTCCTACGAGCAGTACTTC. This sequence encodes CASSPDSSYEQYF.

With respect to this clone: The identical CDR3 is also encoded by other nucleotide sequences in the sample. The rearrangement links TRBV5-1 to TRBJ2-3; 15 nucleotides match TRBD2. With V trimmed by 4 bases and J by 6 bases, 3 bases remained unmatched. Germline CDR1 and CDR2: SGHRS and YFSETQ. This CDR3 has 15 residues. CDR3 loop: CASSVGLAGGDTQYF. In nucleotides, the CDR3 is TGCGCCAGCAGCGTGGGACTAGCGGGGGGTGATACGCAGTATTTT.

The chain carries TRBV4-1 and TRBJ2-1; 8 nucleotides match TRBD2. Germline V lookup: CDR1 MGHRA, CDR2 YSYEKL. CDR3 size: 17 residues. V lost 0 bases, J lost 0 bases, and 4 bases stayed unmatched. In nucleotides, the CDR3 is TGCGCCAGCAGCCAAGAAGCGGGGGCAAGCTCCTACAATGAGCAGTTCTTC. It encodes CASSQEAGASSYNEQFF.

The chain recombines TRBV7-8 with TRBJ2-1; 15 bases align to TRBD2. J gave up 9 bases and V 5 bases, and 8 bases lay outside the gene matches. There are 16 residues in the CDR3. CDR1 is SGHVS, CDR2 FQNEAQ, per germline. The CDR3 nucleotides are TGTGCCAGCAGCCCCCGGACTAGCGGGGGGGGAGGTGAGCAGTTCTTC. It is translated as CASSPRTSGGGGEQFF. Drawing the rest from reference TRBV7-8 and TRBJ2-1, the complete variable domain is GAGVSQSPRYKVAKRGQDVALRCDPISGHVSLFWYQQALGQGPEFLTYFQNEAQLDKSGLPSDRFFAERPEGSVSTLKIQRTQQEDSAVYLCASSPRTSGGGGEQFFGPGTRLTVL.

The gene calls are TRBV23-1 and TRBJ2-5; 9 bases are a match to TRBD2. TRBV23-1 is labeled an ORF, and its function is uncertain. The CDR3 runs to 14 residues. J lost 5 bases, V lost 9 bases, and 10 bases had no gene match. The CDR3 region has the DNA TGCGCCAGACGGGCGGGAGGGCCTTGGGAGACCCAGTACTTC. This encodes CARRAGGPWETQYF.

The CDR3 DNA reads TGTGCCAGCAGAAGGGGACAGTTAGTAGGCGAGCAGTACTTC. The encoded protein is CASRRGQLVGEQYF. The V gene is TRBV2, the J gene TRBJ2-7; TRBD1 matches at 7 bases. V was pared by 6 bases and J by 6 bases, with 11 bases of the junction left unmatched. The CDR3 spans 14 residues. Germline V gene sequence: CDR1 SNHLY, CDR2 FYNNEI.

V and J are TRBV6-5 and TRBJ1-1; D remains ambiguous. In germline, CDR1 is MNHEY, CDR2 SVGAGI. The V end lost 7 bases, the J end lost 0 bases, and 9 bases lay between the germline ends. The CDR3 is 13 residues long. In DNA, the CDR3 is TGTGCCAGCATTGCAACTGTGAACACTGAAGCTTTCTTT. Translated: CASIATVNTEAFF.

V is TRBV7-9 and J is TRBJ2-1; TRBD1 agrees at 9 bases. Germline V CDR1 and CDR2: SEHNR, FQNEAQ (reference sequence). V shed 6 bases, J shed 5 bases, and the junction held 5 bases outside the gene matches. The CDR3 consists of 14 residues. This CDR3 reads CASRTGQGNNEQFF. The CDR3 coding sequence is TGTGCCAGCAGGACAGGACAGGGGAACAATGAGCAGTTCTTC. The full variable domain, completed using reference TRBV7-9 and TRBJ2-1, is DTGVSQNPRHKITKRGQNVTFRCDPISEHNRLYWYRQTLGQGPEFLTYFQNEAQLEKSRLLSDRFSAERPKGSFSTLEIQRTEQGDSAMYLCASRTGQGNNEQFFGPGTRLTVL.

The rearrangement links TRBV15 to TRBJ2-7; TRBD2 aligns across 7 bases. The germline V gene encodes CDR1 LNHNV and CDR2 YYDKDF (reference sequence). Trimming took 3 bases from V and 2 from J; bases not matched to a gene: 7. The CDR3 sequence is 15 residues long. The CDR3 region has the DNA TGTGCCACCAGCAGGGAGGGAGGGGTTGCCTACGAGCAGTACTTC. Translating gives CATSREGGVAYEQYF. The full variable domain, in which reference TRBV15 and TRBJ2-7 provide the parts outside the CDR3, is DAMVIQNPRYQVTQFGKPVTLSCSQTLNHNVMYWYQQKSSQAPKLLFHYYDKDFNNEADTPDNFQSRRPNTSFCFLDIRSPGLGDTAMYLCATSREGGVAYEQYFGPGTRLTVT.

The chain recombines TRBV5-4 with TRBJ2-2, with a weak D call TRBD1 (6 bases). V lost 0 bases to trimming and J lost 2 bases, with 11 bases between them. Germline V lookup: CDR1 SGHNT, CDR2 YYREEE (reference sequence). This CDR3 region has 16 residues. The CDR3 here is CASSLARGGNTGELFF. CDR3 nucleotide sequence: TGTGCCAGCAGCTTGGCCCGAGGGGGTAACACCGGGGAGCTGTTTTTT.

CDR3 amino acids: CSVQENTEAFF. For the CDR3, the DNA is TGCAGCGTTCAGGAGAACACTGAAGCTTTCTTT. V and J are TRBV29-1 and TRBJ1-1; D unresolved. Trimming took off 5 bases at V and 1 base at J, with 5 bases between the two ends. CDR3 length equals 11 residues. Germline V gives CDR1 SQVTM, CDR2 ANQGSEA.

V gene TRBV7-9 combines with J gene TRBJ2-7; 13 bases match TRBD2. V lost 4 bases and J lost 1; bases outside the gene matches: 10. CDR1 is SEHNR, CDR2 FQNEAQ, per germline (reference sequence). The CDR3 has 18 amino acids. The CDR3 protein is CASSSPTSGGAQSYEQYF. The DNA of the CDR3 is TGTGCCAGCAGCTCACCAACTAGCGGGGGGGCTCAGTCCTACGAGCAGTACTTC.

The V and J genes are TRBV6-1 and TRBJ2-7, with 12 bases fitting TRBD2. With V trimmed by 4 bases and J by 1 base, 2 bases remained unmatched. Per germline, CDR1 MNHNS and CDR2 SASEGT. The CDR3 is made up of 15 amino acids. The CDR3: CASSATSGSSYEQYF. Written as DNA, the CDR3 is TGTGCCAGCAGTGCGACTAGCGGGAGTTCCTACGAGCAGTACTTC.